The rows below give T cell receptor beta chains drawn from one sample of a study of cytomegalovirus exposure and HLA in healthy donors. Generated by immunoSEQ multiplex PCR, the TCRdb table keeps only in-frame clones and is missing some. There are under 200,000 clones in the sample; roughly 79% occur only once, and around 1.9% lies in the top ten. The sequenced sample consisted of PBMCs. These receptors all come from a man aged 30 to 39 in good health and CMV-seronegative. CDR3s include the opening cysteine and the closing phenylalanine or tryptophan. Fields, in order: V gene, J gene, D gene, clone size, CDR3 protein, CDR3 DNA. A D gene is named only where the DNA matches it firmly. Size values are once, few and many counts, or a class for expanded clones, and some rows have none.

TRBV9,TRBJ1-3,-,-,CASSVSPGTPRIDLGASGNTIYF,TGTGCCAGCAGCGTATCCCCCGGGACGCCTCGGATAGACCTGGGGGCCTCTGGAAACACCATATATTTT
TRBV18,TRBJ1-1,TRBD1,few,CASSPNRGPEAFF,TGTGCCAGCTCACCAAACAGGGGCCCTGAAGCTTTCTTT
TRBV7-3,TRBJ2-7,-,-,CASRRSVGLNEQYF,TGTGCCAGCAGGCGCTCGGTGGGGCTCAACGAGCAGTACTTC
TRBV9,TRBJ2-7,TRBD1,-,CASSARVGQGLLQQYF,TGTGCCAGCAGCGCCCGGGTTGGACAGGGACTTCTGCAGCAGTACTTC
TRBV25-1,TRBJ1-4,-,few,CASSESGRQDEKLFF,TGTGCCAGCAGTGAATCAGGGAGGCAGGATGAAAAACTGTTTTTT
TRBV6-5,TRBJ2-7,TRBD1,-,CASSPGTGRAYEQYF,TGTGCCAGCAGCCCGGGGACAGGGCGTGCGTACGAGCAGTACTTC
TRBV27,TRBJ2-7,-,few,CASSPTLTYEQYF,TGTGCCAGCAGTCCCACCCTAACCTACGAGCAGTACTTC
TRBV28,TRBJ1-6,TRBD1,-,CASSSPGQGVPPLHF,TGTGCCAGCAGTTCACCGGGACAGGGGGTTCCACCCCTCCACTTT
TRBV2,TRBJ2-7,TRBD2,-,CASSELGRAFYEQYF,TGTGCCAGCAGTGAACTGGGGAGGGCTTTCTACGAGCAGTACTTC
TRBV28,TRBJ2-3,TRBD2,-,CASSASGTQYF,TGTGCCAGCAGTGCTAGCGGGACGCAGTATTTT
TRBV28,TRBJ2-7,-,-,CASSFSASGSAYEQYF,TGTGCCAGCAGTTTTTCGGCGTCTGGCAGCGCCTACGAGCAGTACTTC
TRBV7-9,TRBJ2-1,-,-,CASSLPVLDFNEQFF,TGTGCCAGCAGCTTACCAGTACTAGATTTCAATGAGCAGTTCTTC
TRBV6-5,TRBJ1-1,-,-,CASSYSTGTEAFF,TGTGCCAGCAGTTACTCTACGGGGACTGAAGCTTTCTTT
TRBV29-1,TRBJ1-2,-,once,CSDKGRRDKGEGYTF,TGCAGCGACAAAGGACGCCGGGACAAAGGAGAAGGCTACACCTTC
TRBV14,TRBJ2-1,TRBD2,few,CASSRTSGRSYNEQFF,TGTGCCAGCAGCCGGACTAGCGGGAGGAGCTACAATGAGCAGTTCTTC
TRBV10-2,TRBJ2-2,-,-,CASSAGPGELFF,TGCGCCAGCAGCGCAGGTCCCGGGGAGCTGTTTTTT
TRBV5-4,TRBJ2-7,TRBD2,-,CASSSLAGAPYEQYF,TGTGCCAGCAGCTCCCTAGCGGGAGCCCCCTACGAGCAGTACTTC
TRBV10-2,TRBJ2-1,-,-,CASSGFPPRNEQFF,TGCGCCAGCAGTGGGTTTCCTCCTAGGAATGAGCAGTTCTTC
TRBV5-1,TRBJ1-2,-,-,CASSLARGLVDYGYTF,TGCGCCAGCAGCTTGGCTAGAGGGCTAGTTGACTATGGCTACACCTTC
TRBV27,TRBJ2-3,TRBD2,-,CASSRISGSGTDTQYF,TGTGCCAGCAGCCGGATTAGCGGGAGTGGCACAGATACGCAGTATTTT
TRBV9,TRBJ2-2,-,-,CASSSLRDLVGELFF,TGTGCCAGCAGCTCGCTCCGGGATTTGGTCGGGGAGCTGTTTTTT
TRBV28,TRBJ2-2,TRBD2,once,CASSLERLAGVDTGELFF,TGTGCCAGCAGTTTAGAGAGACTAGCGGGAGTGGACACCGGGGAGCTGTTTTTT
TRBV5-1,TRBJ1-1,-,-,CASSRDRPNTEAFF,TGCGCCAGCAGCCGAGACAGGCCGAACACTGAAGCTTTCTTT
TRBV13,TRBJ2-3,-,-,CASSLAGAGDTQYF,TGTGCCAGCAGCTTGGCGGGGGCTGGAGATACGCAGTATTTT
TRBV7-9,TRBJ2-2,TRBD2,-,CASSLLGAGDTGELFF,TGTGCCAGCAGCTTATTGGGAGCGGGAGACACCGGGGAGCTGTTTTTT
TRBV19,TRBJ1-1,-,-,CASSIRGAFNTEAFF,TGTGCCAGCTCTATCCGGGGGGCTTTTAACACTGAAGCTTTCTTT
TRBV5-1,TRBJ1-2,-,-,CASSLNGPNYGYTF,TGCGCCAGCAGCTTGAATGGCCCTAACTATGGCTACACCTTC
TRBV5-4,TRBJ2-7,-,-,CASSPSRRQGIYEQYF,TGTGCCAGCAGCCCATCCCGGCGGCAGGGGATATACGAGCAGTACTTC
TRBV19,TRBJ2-3,TRBD2,-,CASSRVAGTTDTQYF,TGTGCCAGTAGTAGGGTAGCGGGGACCACAGATACGCAGTATTTT
TRBV2,TRBJ2-7,-,-,CASSEELHEQYF,TGTGCCAGCAGTGAAGAGCTCCACGAGCAGTACTTC
TRBV4-1,TRBJ2-1,TRBD1,once,CASSPLGTGDNEQFF,TGCGCCAGCAGCCCCCTCGGGACAGGGGACAATGAGCAGTTCTTC
TRBV23-1,TRBJ2-7,-,once,CASSQSPGSPYEQYF,TGCGCCAGCAGTCAATCACCGGGTAGCCCCTACGAGCAGTACTTC
TRBV30,TRBJ1-2,-,-,CAWTGPTYGYTF,TGTGCCTGGACAGGGCCTACCTATGGCTACACCTTC
TRBV2,TRBJ2-7,TRBD2,-,CASSDGLAGTHEQYF,TGTGCCAGCAGTGACGGACTAGCGGGAACCCACGAGCAGTACTTC
TRBV29-1,TRBJ2-7,TRBD2,-,CSVVGLAGVWDEYEQYF,TGCAGCGTCGTCGGACTAGCGGGAGTTTGGGACGAATACGAGCAGTACTTC
TRBV29-1,TRBJ2-7,-,-,CSAPMTAPYEQYF,TGCAGCGCGCCGATGACAGCACCCTACGAGCAGTACTTC
TRBV28,TRBJ2-7,TRBD1,-,CASSGTGTGRSYEQYF,TGTGCCAGCAGTGGAACCGGGACAGGGCGGTCCTACGAGCAGTACTTC
TRBV5-6,TRBJ2-2,-,-,CASSLEHGELFF,TGTGCCAGCAGCCTGGAACACGGGGAGCTGTTTTTT
TRBV9,TRBJ2-7,-,-,CASSVEGVGLREQYF,TGTGCCAGCAGCGTAGAGGGGGTTGGCCTTCGAGAGCAGTACTTC
TRBV6-5,TRBJ2-7,TRBD2,-,CASSYSSGATSYEQYF,TGTGCCAGCAGTTACAGCAGCGGGGCAACCTCCTACGAGCAGTACTTC
TRBV7-8,TRBJ2-1,TRBD2,few,CASSDRTSGHNEQFF,TGTGCCAGCAGCGATAGGACTAGCGGACACAATGAGCAGTTCTTC
TRBV10-2,TRBJ2-1,TRBD1,-,CASSGDRVTTSSYNEQFF,TGCGCCAGCAGTGGGGACAGGGTGACGACAAGCTCCTACAATGAGCAGTTCTTC
TRBV27,TRBJ2-7,TRBD1,-,CASSNRQGAGEQYF,TGTGCCAGCAGTAATCGACAGGGGGCAGGTGAGCAGTACTTC
TRBV10-3,TRBJ2-7,-,-,CAISEPQGSYEQYF,TGTGCCATCAGTGAGCCCCAGGGTTCCTACGAGCAGTACTTC
TRBV10-2,TRBJ1-1,-,-,CASTTTGFTEAFF,TGCGCCAGCACTACAACAGGGTTTACTGAAGCTTTCTTT
TRBV6-1,TRBJ2-1,-,-,CASSVNRVDSYNEQFF,TGTGCCAGCAGTGTGAACAGGGTTGACTCCTACAATGAGCAGTTCTTC
TRBV18,TRBJ2-5,TRBD2,-,CASSPAGLAGPQETQYF,TGTGCCAGCTCACCAGCCGGACTAGCGGGCCCCCAAGAGACCCAGTACTTC
TRBV7-3,TRBJ2-6,TRBD1,-,CASSLRGGIGAGANVLTF,TGTGCCAGCTCACTTAGAGGGGGCATAGGGGCTGGGGCCAACGTCCTGACTTTC
TRBV27,TRBJ2-7,-,-,CASSRPPGQYF,TGTGCCAGCAGTCGACCCCCGGGGCAGTACTTC
TRBV6-6,TRBJ1-5,-,many,CASSYSTDINQPQHF,TGTGCCAGCAGTTACTCAACAGATATCAATCAGCCCCAGCATTTT
TRBV4-2,TRBJ2-2,TRBD2,-,CASSQDSREGAGELFF,TGTGCCAGCAGCCAAGACTCGCGGGAGGGCGCCGGGGAGCTGTTTTTT
TRBV29-1,TRBJ1-1,-,-,CSVDRDKNTEAFF,TGCAGCGTTGATAGGGACAAGAACACTGAAGCTTTCTTT
TRBV2,TRBJ1-5,-,few,CASRPGRGSNQPQHF,TGTGCCAGCAGACCCGGGAGGGGTAGCAATCAGCCCCAGCATTTT